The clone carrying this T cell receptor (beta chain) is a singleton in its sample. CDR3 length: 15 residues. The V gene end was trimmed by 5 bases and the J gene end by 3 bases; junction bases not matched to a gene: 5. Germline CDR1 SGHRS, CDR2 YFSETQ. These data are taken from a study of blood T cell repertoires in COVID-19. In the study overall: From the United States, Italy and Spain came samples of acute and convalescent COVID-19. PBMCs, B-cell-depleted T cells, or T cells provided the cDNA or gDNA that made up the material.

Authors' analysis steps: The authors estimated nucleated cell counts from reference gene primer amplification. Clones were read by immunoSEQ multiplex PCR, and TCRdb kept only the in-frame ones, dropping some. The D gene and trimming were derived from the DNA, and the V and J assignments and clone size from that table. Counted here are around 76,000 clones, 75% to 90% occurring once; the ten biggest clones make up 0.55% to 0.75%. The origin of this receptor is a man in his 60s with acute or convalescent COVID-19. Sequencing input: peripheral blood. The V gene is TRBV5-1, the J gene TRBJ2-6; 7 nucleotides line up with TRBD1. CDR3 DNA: TGCGCCAGCAGAGACAGGGTCTTTGGGGCCAACGTCCTGACTTTC. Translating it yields CASRDRVFGANVLTF. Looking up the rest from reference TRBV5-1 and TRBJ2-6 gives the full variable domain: KAGVTQTPRYLIKTRGQQVTLSCSPISGHRSVSWYQQTPGQGLQFLFEYFSETQRNKGNFPGRFSGRQFSNSRSEMNVSTLELGDSALYLCASRDRVFGANVLTFGAGSRLTVL.